This TCR beta chain was sequenced in a study of siplizumab effects on memory and regulatory T cells. Regarding the study as a whole: Apparently more diverse than memory cells, naive T cells also seemed major alloresponse contributors. The study found that siplizumab significantly reduced alloreactive sequences traceable to unstimulated CD4+ memory cells. Siplizumab cultures yielded proliferating Tregs whose suppressive function was not confirmed. Proliferating CD4+ or CD8+ clones, roughly 80-95% of them, lacked an assignable naive or memory phenotype.

Regarding this clone: As yet, its antigen is unknown.

Clones were read by immunoSEQ multiplex PCR, and TCRdb kept only the in-frame ones, dropping some. The repertoire includes about 100,000 clones, about 90% of them detected once, and 12% sits in the top ten. The receptor comes from a human donor in good health. Sample: non-Treg CD4+ T cells sorted from blood.

CDR3 DNA sequence: TGTGCCAGCAGTGAAGGGGGGTTACCGAACACTGAAGCTTTCTTT. Its translation: CASSEGGLPNTEAFF. The gene calls are TRBV6-1 and TRBJ1-1, with D possibly matching TRBD1 (5 bases). From germline, CDR1 is MNHNS and CDR2 SASEGT. Trimming stripped 1 base from V and 1 base from J, with 10 bases between. The CDR3 totals 15 residues.